What follows is one T cell receptor (beta chain) and its context. No antigen is known for it. The CDR3 is 14 amino acids. Between the trimmed V and J ends, which lost 0 bases and 4 bases, there was a span of 11 bases. Germline CDR1 SGHDT, CDR2 YYEEEE. This entry is derived from a study of identifying expanded T cells in peripheral blood. Some clones are missing from TCRdb's copy, which holds only in-frame ones; the method was immunoSEQ multiplex PCR. The sample lists under 95,000 clones, approximately 91% seen once, with approximately 2.6% in the top ten. Whole-study results and caveats: Technical replicates showed around 1.2 changed clones; around two weeks approximately 16; four weeks 19. Across healthy donors, higher total template counts meant significantly greater approximately two-week count variance.

The chain employs TRBV5-6 and TRBJ2-7; D unclear. This clonotype originated in a person aged 18 to 70 in good health. The sample consisted of blood. The CDR3 coding sequence is TGTGCCAGCAGCTTGGGAAGACTCAATTACGAGCAGTACTTC. The encoded protein is CASSLGRLNYEQYF.